One sample yielded the 23 T cell receptor beta chains listed below, sequenced in a study of a mutant IDH1 vaccine in newly diagnosed glioma. Data came from immunoSEQ multiplex PCR; TCRdb stores just in-frame clones and leaves some out. The sample includes about 130,000 clones, around 80% of them seen just once. The time point was: week 11, during vaccination. Vaccinated patients received 300 ug of mutant IDH1 20-mer peptide per dose, with topical imiquimod. Their target antigens are unknown. The sequencing used PBMCs, collected from a glioma patient whose treatment included an IDH1 peptide vaccine. Receptors originate from a man aged 35 to 55 with glioma.

V usage is TRBV25-1 and J usage is TRBJ1-1, with 8 bases identical to TRBD1. The V gene end was trimmed by 4 bases and the J gene end by 2 bases; junction bases not matched to a gene: 12. The CDR3 is 17 residues long. Germline V CDR1 and CDR2: MGHDK, SYGVNS. The CDR3 reads CASSAGQGDWRNTEAFF. The CDR3 DNA reads as TGTGCCAGCAGTGCTGGACAGGGTGATTGGCGAAACACTGAAGCTTTCTTT.

V gene TRBV4-3 combines with J gene TRBJ2-6; D is perhaps TRBD2 (7 bases). CDR1 is LGHNA and CDR2 is YSLEER in the germline V gene. With 1 base removed from V and 0 bases from J, the gap between germline ends came to 16 bases. The CDR3 sequence is 19 residues long. DNA of the CDR3: TGCGCCAGCAGCCAAGCCTTAGGGGGGGGAGGCTCTGGGGCCAACGTCCTGACTTTC. Translated: CASSQALGGGGSGANVLTF.

The gene calls are TRBV5-1 and TRBJ2-7; 7 bases fit TRBD2. Unmatched junction bases numbered 5, after V lost 0 bases and J lost 2 bases. The CDR3 sequence is 15 residues long. CDR1 is SGHRS, CDR2 YFSETQ, per germline. CDR3 in DNA: TGCGCCAGCAGCTTGGTCTCTAGCGGAACCTACGAGCAGTACTTC. This translates into CASSLVSSGTYEQYF.

This chain joins TRBV19 and TRBJ2-1, with D unresolved. The CDR3 contains 13 residues. The germline V gene encodes CDR1 LNHDA and CDR2 SQIVND (reference sequence). Trimming took off 1 base at V and 5 bases at J, with 6 bases between the two ends. In DNA, the CDR3 is TGTGCCAGTAGTATAGGTAACGACAATGAGCAGTTCTTC. This translates into CASSIGNDNEQFF. Full variable domain (remainder filled in from reference TRBV19 and TRBJ2-1): DGGITQSPKYLFRKEGQNVTLSCEQNLNHDAMYWYRQDPGQGLRLIYYSQIVNDFQKGDIAEGYSVSREKKESFPLTVTSAQKNPTAFYLCASSIGNDNEQFFGPGTRLTVL.

The V call is TRBV7-2, the J call TRBJ1-5, with 8 bases lining up with TRBD1. V dropped 2 bases and J dropped 2; count of bases not matched to a gene: 2. Germline V gene sequence: CDR1 SGHTA, CDR2 FQGNSA. The CDR3 covers 15 residues. CDR3 loop: CASSLSDRGNQPQHF. The CDR3 DNA is TGTGCCAGCAGCTTATCGGACAGGGGCAATCAGCCCCAGCATTTT.

The V call is TRBV4-3, the J call TRBJ2-3; D not certain. The V end was cut by 1 base, the J end by 4 bases, with 18 bases between. This CDR3 has 17 amino acids. Germline V gives CDR1 LGHNA, CDR2 YSLEER. The CDR3 DNA sequence: TGCGCCAGCAGCCAAGCTCCGACCATGGCCCGGGCAGATACGCAGTATTTT. Translated, it gives CASSQAPTMARADTQYF.

The rearrangement uses TRBV19 and TRBJ2-5; a possible D gene is TRBD1 (5 bases). Trimming removed 6 bases from V and 5 bases from J, with 16 bases in between. The CDR3 is 14 amino acids. The germline V gene encodes CDR1 LNHDA and CDR2 SQIVND (reference sequence). In nucleotides, the CDR3 is TGTGCCAGTAGGTACTCAGGGCCGGAGGAGACCCAGTACTTC. It is translated as CASRYSGPEETQYF. Using reference TRBV19 and TRBJ2-5 for the parts outside the CDR3, the full variable domain is DGGITQSPKYLFRKEGQNVTLSCEQNLNHDAMYWYRQDPGQGLRLIYYSQIVNDFQKGDIAEGYSVSREKKESFPLTVTSAQKNPTAFYLCASRYSGPEETQYFGPGTRLLVL.

The chain recombines TRBV5-6 with TRBJ1-3; possible D gene TRBD1, 6 bases. The CDR3 is 13 amino acids. V lost 4 bases to trimming and J lost 6 bases, with 11 bases between them. From germline, CDR1 is SGHDT and CDR2 YYEEEE. The CDR3 nucleotides are TGTGCCAGCAGCCTACAGGGCGTAAACACCATATATTTT. It codes for CASSLQGVNTIYF.

The CDR3 region is CASSPASGSSYEQYF. As DNA, the CDR3 is TGTGCCAGCTCACCGGCTAGCGGGAGCTCCTACGAGCAGTACTTC. The rearrangement joins TRBV18 to TRBJ2-7, with 10 bases identical to TRBD2. The CDR3 length is 15 residues. Germline lookup yields CDR1 KGHSH and CDR2 LQKENI. The trim removed 3 bases at V and 0 bases at J, leaving 2 bases unmatched.

V usage is TRBV18 and J usage is TRBJ2-7, with TRBD1 identical over 7 bases. V dropped 3 bases and J dropped 0; count of bases not matched to a gene: 8. The length of the CDR3 is 16 residues. Germline CDR1 and CDR2: KGHSH and LQKENI. The CDR3 DNA sequence: TGTGCCAGCTCACCCCCGCCGGGACAGAGCTCCTACGAGCAGTACTTC. Protein: CASSPPPGQSSYEQYF.

The CDR3 sequence: CASSLGPASAEAFF. The DNA of the CDR3 is TGTGCCAGCAGCTTAGGTCCGGCGAGCGCTGAAGCTTTCTTT. The chain links TRBV7-3 to TRBJ1-1; D is uncertain. The CDR3 is 14 residues long. Trimming removed 2 bases at V and 6 bases at J, with 13 bases between. Germline CDR1 is SGHTA and CDR2 is FQGTGA.

V is TRBV10-1 and J is TRBJ1-6; perhaps TRBD1 as D (6 bases). V was trimmed by 8 bases and J by 8 bases, leaving 13 bases between them. Germline-derived CDR1 and CDR2 are WNHNN and SYGVQD (reference sequence). This CDR3 region has 13 residues. This CDR3 reads CASARDIDSPLHF. The CDR3 DNA sequence: TGCGCCAGCGCCCGGGACATAGATTCACCCCTCCACTTT.

V gene TRBV6-4 combines with J gene TRBJ1-6; no firm D call. From germline, CDR1 is MRHNA and CDR2 SNTAGT. The CDR3 has 14 amino acids. Trimming cost V 4 bases and J 10 bases, with 14 bases left between them. CDR3 nucleotides: TGTGCCAGCAGTGCTGCCGGGTCCAAGTCACCCCTCCACTTT. Its translation: CASSAAGSKSPLHF.

This clone was counted many times. V is TRBV5-4 and J is TRBJ1-2; D call uncertain. This CDR3 contains 16 residues. Germline V gene data show CDR1 as SGHNT and CDR2 as YYREEE (reference sequence). Trimming cost V 0 bases and J 5 bases, with 17 bases left between them. For the CDR3, the DNA is TGTGCCAGCAGCTTGGCAGTCGGCAGTAGACCATATGGCTACACCTTC. Residues: CASSLAVGSRPYGYTF.

This chain uses TRBV28 with TRBJ1-1, with TRBD1 as a possible D gene (6 bases). Germline loops: CDR1 MDHEN, CDR2 SYDVKM. CDR3 length equals 15 residues. Trimming took off 1 base at V and 1 base at J, with 10 bases between the two ends. The CDR3 spells CASSLFGTRNTEAFF. The CDR3 coding sequence is TGTGCCAGCAGTTTATTCGGGACACGGAACACTGAAGCTTTCTTT.

This chain uses TRBV19 with TRBJ2-7; TRBD1 agrees at 10 bases. In germline, CDR1 is LNHDA, CDR2 SQIVND (reference sequence). After removal of 9 bases from V and 2 bases from J, the junction contained 13 bases not matched to a gene. The CDR3 is made up of 16 amino acids. In DNA, the CDR3 is TGTGCCAGCGCGTTTTCGGGACAGGGGTTAACCTACGAGCAGTACTTC. Translated: CASAFSGQGLTYEQYF.

V gene TRBV15 combines with J gene TRBJ2-3; D gene unclear. The CDR3 extends over 14 amino acids. The V gene lost 2 bases and the J gene lost 5 bases, with 11 bases spanning the gap. Germline V CDR1 and CDR2: LNHNV, YYDKDF (reference sequence). In DNA, the CDR3 is TGTGCCACCAGCAGAATTACGAACCTAGATACGCAGTATTTT. Its protein product is CATSRITNLDTQYF.

V is TRBV5-4 and J is TRBJ2-1; D unresolved. The germline V gene has CDR1 SGHNT and CDR2 YYREEE (reference sequence). The CDR3 sequence is 14 residues long. V lost 2 bases to trimming and J lost 8 bases, with 14 bases between them. The CDR3 is CASSFRSPSDEQFF. For the CDR3, the DNA is TGTGCCAGCAGCTTTCGGTCTCCGAGCGATGAGCAGTTCTTC. Based on the CDR3 plus reference TRBV5-4 and TRBJ2-1, the full variable domain is ETGVTQSPTHLIKTRGQQVTLRCSSQSGHNTVSWYQQALGQGPQFIFQYYREEENGRGNFPPRFSGLQFPNYSSELNVNALELDDSALYLCASSFRSPSDEQFFGPGTRLTVL.

V gene TRBV5-6 combines with J gene TRBJ2-5; D is unresolved. Germline CDR1 reads SGHDT; CDR2 reads YYEEEE. The V gene lost 5 bases and the J gene lost 0 bases, with 8 bases spanning the gap. This CDR3 spans 13 amino acids. The CDR3 nucleotides are TGTGCCAGCAGGAATACCAACCAAGAGACCCAGTACTTC. As protein: CASRNTNQETQYF.

CDR3 sequence reads: CAISEWGSSYEQYF. The CDR3 bases are TGTGCCATCAGTGAGTGGGGGTCCTCCTACGAGCAGTACTTC. The chain couples TRBV10-3 to TRBJ2-7; D tentatively reads TRBD1 or TRBD2 (5 bases each). CDR1 and CDR2 from the germline V gene are ENHRY and SYGVKD. The CDR3 runs to 14 residues. Deletions cut 1 base from V and 0 bases from J, with 7 bases between.

By proportion, this clone is medium-sized. The chain recombines TRBV25-1 with TRBJ2-7; 7 nucleotides agree with TRBD2. The CDR3 consists of 13 residues. The J segment lost 1 base and the V segment lost 5 bases, leaving 2 bases of the junction unmatched. CDR1 MGHDK and CDR2 SYGVNS come from the germline V gene. The CDR3 reads CASSTSVSYEQYF. DNA for the CDR3: TGTGCCAGCAGTACTAGCGTTTCCTACGAGCAGTACTTC.

The genes are TRBV4-2 and TRBJ2-7, with 8 bases identical to TRBD2. Germline V gene sequence: CDR1 LGHNA, CDR2 YNFKEQ. This CDR3 is built from 17 residues. Trimming took 2 bases from V and 0 from J; bases not matched to a gene: 9. This CDR3 is CASSQTLSGASSYEQYF. The CDR3 DNA is TGTGCCAGCAGCCAAACCCTTAGCGGGGCTAGCTCCTACGAGCAGTACTTC.

V is TRBV18 and J is TRBJ2-3, with D hard to call. In germline, CDR1 is KGHSH, CDR2 LQKENI. There are 14 residues in the CDR3. V shed 3 bases and J shed 0 bases, with 7 bases lying between them. The CDR3 region is CASSPVGSTDTQYF. The CDR3 region has the DNA TGTGCCAGCTCACCGGTAGGGAGCACAGATACGCAGTATTTT.